The rows below give T cell receptor beta chains drawn from one sample of a study of cytomegalovirus exposure and HLA in healthy donors. The assay was immunoSEQ multiplex PCR, and TCRdb's table has in-frame clones only and misses some. The sample holds some 150,000 clones, roughly 80% seen once. Material for sequencing was PBMCs. The receptors were sampled from a middle-aged man in good health and CMV-seropositive. The CDR3 runs from the conserved cysteine through the conserved F or W. A D gene is named only where the DNA matches it firmly. Clone size is shown for a subset of rows, as once, few, many or a class of expanded clone.

CDR3nt	CDR3aa	abundance	v_gene	j_gene	d_gene
TGTGCCAGCAGTGAGAGGGTGGGAGTGGGAAACACTGAAGCTTTCTTT	CASSERVGVGNTEAFF	-	TRBV2	TRBJ1-1	-
TGTGCCAGCAGTTCGAGACCCAACAGGGGGACTGAAGCTTTCTTT	CASSSRPNRGTEAFF	-	TRBV27	TRBJ1-1	TRBD1
TGTGCCAGCAGCGATCCAGGGGGCCTGGCCTATGGCTACACCTTC	CASSDPGGLAYGYTF	-	TRBV6-6	TRBJ1-2	TRBD1
TGTGCCAGCACCGGGACAGGGTCTGGAAACACCATATATTTT	CASTGTGSGNTIYF	-	TRBV19	TRBJ1-3	TRBD1
TGCGCCAGCAGCTTGGTGACAGGGGGGAATGAGCAGTTCTTC	CASSLVTGGNEQFF	once	TRBV5-1	TRBJ2-1	TRBD1
TGTGCCAGCAGCTTAGAGGCAGGGAAAGGCTCTGGCTACACCTTC	CASSLEAGKGSGYTF	-	TRBV7-9	TRBJ1-2	-
TGTGCCAGCAGTTACTCGCGGGGTCAGGGACATGGCTACACCTTC	CASSYSRGQGHGYTF	-	TRBV6-5	TRBJ1-2	-
TGTGCCGGGGGACAGGGCTACGAGCAGTACTTC	CAGGQGYEQYF	-	TRBV2	TRBJ2-7	TRBD1
TGCGCCAGCAGCTTCGGGACAGGAATCTACGAGCAGTACTTC	CASSFGTGIYEQYF	-	TRBV5-1	TRBJ2-7	TRBD1
TGTGCCAGCAGTTTGGGAGGGGTAGCCAAAAACATTCAGTACTTC	CASSLGGVAKNIQYF	-	TRBV28	TRBJ2-4	TRBD2
TGTGCCAGCAGCCCCAAGGGGACAGACTACAATGAGCAGTTCTTC	CASSPKGTDYNEQFF	once	TRBV5-4	TRBJ2-1	TRBD1
TGTGCCAGCAGTTACGGACAGGGAATCACAGATACGCAGTATTTT	CASSYGQGITDTQYF	-	TRBV6-5	TRBJ2-3	TRBD1
TGTGCCAGCAGTTATGTCGTGACAGGGACCTACGAGCAGTACTTC	CASSYVVTGTYEQYF	-	TRBV6-7	TRBJ2-7	TRBD1
TGTGCCAGCAGGCCGGGACAGGGGGTATTCGACGAGCAGTACTTC	CASRPGQGVFDEQYF	-	TRBV6-1	TRBJ2-7	TRBD1
TGTGCCAGCAGCGCGGTAGCGGGAGGAGGGACAGATACGCAGTATTTT	CASSAVAGGGTDTQYF	-	TRBV9	TRBJ2-3	TRBD2
TGTGCCAGCAGCTTAGCGACTTACAATGAGCAGTTCTTC	CASSLATYNEQFF	-	TRBV11-2	TRBJ2-1	-
TGTGCCAGCCTCTCCGGGGACACCCTGGGGGAGCAGTACTTC	CASLSGDTLGEQYF	-	TRBV28	TRBJ2-7	-
TGCAGTGCTAGTCTCGTAAAGACCCAGTACTTC	CSASLVKTQYF	-	TRBV20-1	TRBJ2-5	-
TGTGCCAGCACCTACCCTGGGGTACTAGCGGGATTGAATGAGCAGTTCTTC	CASTYPGVLAGLNEQFF	-	TRBV7-2	TRBJ2-1	TRBD2
TGTGCCAGTAGAGACAGGGGGCGAAGTGGAGGCTACACCTTC	CASRDRGRSGGYTF	-	TRBV19	TRBJ1-2	TRBD1
TGTGCCAGCATCCAAGGGGGGGGGCGGGAAGCTTTCTTT	CASIQGGGREAFF	-	TRBV6-1	TRBJ1-1	-
TGTGCCAGCAGTACGCGACAGAATCAGCCCCAGCATTTT	CASSTRQNQPQHF	few	TRBV6-5	TRBJ1-5	-
TGTGCCAGCATGCGTCAGGGTTCTGGGGCCAACGTCCTGACTTTC	CASMRQGSGANVLTF	-	TRBV10-3	TRBJ2-6	-
TGTGCCAGCAGACCTACCGGCGGCAACGAGCAGTACTTC	CASRPTGGNEQYF	-	TRBV28	TRBJ2-7	-
TGTGCCAGCAGCTTGGCCCCAGGGACTGGGGCCAACGTCCTGACTTTC	CASSLAPGTGANVLTF	-	TRBV5-5	TRBJ2-6	-
TGTGCCAGCAGTTATTACGGGACAGGATACGAGCAGTACTTC	CASSYYGTGYEQYF	-	TRBV28	TRBJ2-7	TRBD1
TGCGCCAGCAGCCAAGATTGGCAGACCTACGAGCAGTACTTC	CASSQDWQTYEQYF	few	TRBV4-3	TRBJ2-7	-
TGTGCCAGCAGATTACAGGACCTAAGCACAGATACGCAGTATTTT	CASRLQDLSTDTQYF	medium-sized	TRBV6-1	TRBJ2-3	-
TGTGCCAGCAGGAATGGGGACAGGAACACCGGGGAGCTGTTTTTT	CASRNGDRNTGELFF	-	TRBV27	TRBJ2-2	TRBD1
TGTGCCAGCAGTGGGACCGGGACAGGGATATACGAGCAGTACTTC	CASSGTGTGIYEQYF	-	TRBV5-6	TRBJ2-7	TRBD1
TGTGCCAGCAGCTTGGCGCTACCACGAGGGACCGGGGAGCTGTTTTTT	CASSLALPRGTGELFF	-	TRBV5-6	TRBJ2-2	-
TGTGCCAGCAGTTACGGCGGTTACTATGGCTACACCTTC	CASSYGGYYGYTF	-	TRBV6-5	TRBJ1-2	-
TGTGCCAGCAGACCGGGGACAGGCTCTGAAGCTTTCTTT	CASRPGTGSEAFF	-	TRBV6-6	TRBJ1-1	TRBD1
TGCGCCAGCAGCTTGCTTAATGGGGGGACGGAGAACACTGAAGCTTTCTTT	CASSLLNGGTENTEAFF	-	TRBV5-1	TRBJ1-1	-
TGTGCCAGCAGTACACCGGGATTAGAAGGGAAGCTGTTTTTT	CASSTPGLEGKLFF	-	TRBV2	TRBJ2-2	-
TGTGCCAGCAGGACAGGGGCCATTCCTATCACTGAAGCTTTCTTT	CASRTGAIPITEAFF	-	TRBV5-8	TRBJ1-1	TRBD1
TGTGCCAGCAGTTACAGGGGAGGGGGCTACACCTTC	CASSYRGGGYTF	-	TRBV6-5	TRBJ1-2	-
TGTGCCAGCAGCCCCAGACTAGCGGGAAAGTACGAGCAGTACTTC	CASSPRLAGKYEQYF	once	TRBV6-1	TRBJ2-7	TRBD2
TGCGCCAGCAGAAATGGAGCTTACGAGCAGTACTTC	CASRNGAYEQYF	-	TRBV23-1	TRBJ2-7	-
TGTGCCAGCAGCCCTCTAGCGGGAGTCCGCAATGAGCAGTTCTTC	CASSPLAGVRNEQFF	once	TRBV9	TRBJ2-1	TRBD2
TGTGCCAGCAGCTTCGGGACAGGGGGAGATCAGCCCCAGCATTTT	CASSFGTGGDQPQHF	-	TRBV9	TRBJ1-5	TRBD1
TGTGCCTGGAGAATTATTGGCGGGGATCTGAATAATTCACCCCTCCACTTT	CAWRIIGGDLNNSPLHF	-	TRBV30	TRBJ1-6	-
TGTGCCAGCAGCTTAGCGTGGGCGTCCGCCTACGAGCAGTACTTC	CASSLAWASAYEQYF	-	TRBV7-2	TRBJ2-7	-
TGTGCCAGCAGCCCCAGACAGGGAGCGACCCAGTACTTC	CASSPRQGATQYF	-	TRBV27	TRBJ2-5	TRBD1
TGCGCCAGCAGCCAAGATGGGGAGGGAGAAGAGACCCAGTACTTC	CASSQDGEGEETQYF	once	TRBV4-3	TRBJ2-5	TRBD2
TGTTCCAGCAGCTTAGGATCCGGGAGCAATGAGCAGTTCTTC	CSSSLGSGSNEQFF	-	TRBV7-9	TRBJ2-1	-
TGCAGCGTGAGCGGGACATCTACCTACGAGCAGTACTTC	CSVSGTSTYEQYF	-	TRBV29-1	TRBJ2-7	-
TGTGCCACCACCCCCGAAATGGGCCAGCCCCAGCATTTT	CATTPEMGQPQHF	-	TRBV2	TRBJ1-5	-
TGTGCCAGCAGCGTATCACGGACTAGCGGCTACAATGAGCAGTTCTTC	CASSVSRTSGYNEQFF	-	TRBV7-3	TRBJ2-1	TRBD2
TGTGCCAGTAGTATAGGCGGTCAGGGGTTAGGGGTTGGCACTGAAGCTTTCTTT	CASSIGGQGLGVGTEAFF	few	TRBV19	TRBJ1-1	-
TGTGCCAGCCGTCGGGGGACTTGCACAGATACGCAGTATTTT	CASRRGTCTDTQYF	-	TRBV21-1	TRBJ2-3	-
TGTGCCAGTAGTCAGACAGGGGGCGCTTTCCAAAAACTGTTTTTT	CASSQTGGAFQKLFF	-	TRBV19	TRBJ1-4	TRBD1
TGTGCCAGTAGTACCTCCCACAGGGGGAAACTTTACGCTTTCTTT	CASSTSHRGKLYAFF	once	TRBV19	TRBJ1-1	TRBD1
TGTGCCAGTAGTCCCCACGGGGCGGACAGGGTCAACTATGGCTACACCTTC	CASSPHGADRVNYGYTF	-	TRBV19	TRBJ1-2	TRBD1
TGTGCCAGCAGCGTAGTTGGGGACGGGAGCGCGGCAGATACGCAGTATTTT	CASSVVGDGSAADTQYF	-	TRBV9	TRBJ2-3	-
TGTGCCAGCAGCGGAGGGGCGAACACTGAAGCTTTCTTT	CASSGGANTEAFF	-	TRBV7-3	TRBJ1-1	-
TGTGCCAGCTGCTTCTCGGGGAACACTGAAGCTTTCTTT	CASCFSGNTEAFF	-	TRBV6-1	TRBJ1-1	-
TGTGCCAGCAGCTACGATGGACAGGCGAACACTGAAGCTTTCTTT	CASSYDGQANTEAFF	-	TRBV6-6	TRBJ1-1	TRBD1
TGCGCCAGCACCCAACTAGCGGACTCCTACAATGAGCAGTTCTTC	CASTQLADSYNEQFF	few	TRBV5-1	TRBJ2-1	TRBD2